The 10 T cell receptor beta chains below come from one sample, sequenced in a study of graft-versus-host responses after intestinal transplantation. These TCRs' antigens remain unknown. Some clones are missing from TCRdb's copy, which holds only in-frame ones; the method was immunoSEQ multiplex PCR. The sample has more than 65,000 clones, 80% to 95% seen once. Sequenced here: unstimulated CD8+ T cells sorted from spleen or lymph node cells, sampled before transplant. The receptors derive from a human donor who was the organ donor for an intestinal transplant.

The chain carries TRBV10-3 and TRBJ2-2, with 7 nucleotides matching TRBD1. The germline gives CDR1 ENHRY, CDR2 SYGVKD. The CDR3 loop spans 15 amino acids. The trim removed 8 bases at V and 2 bases at J, leaving 8 bases unmatched. CDR3 nucleotide sequence: TGTGCCATCGGAGCGGCAGGGGGTAACACCGGGGAGCTGTTTTTT. Translated: CAIGAAGGNTGELFF.

This clone was recorded once. The rearrangement uses TRBV30 and TRBJ1-4; 7 bases agree with TRBD1. V dropped 2 bases and J dropped 4; count of bases not matched to a gene: 4. The CDR3 extends over 14 amino acids. Germline V lookup: CDR1 GTSNPN, CDR2 SVGIG (reference sequence). CDR3 coding DNA: TGTGCCTGGAGTAGACAGGGATATAATGAAAAACTGTTTTTT. Translating gives CAWSRQGYNEKLFF.

This chain uses TRBV9 with TRBJ2-1; no definite D call. Germline V CDR1 and CDR2: SGDLS, YYNGEE. This CDR3 region has 12 residues. V was cut by 4 bases and J by 5 bases, with 7 bases left in between. The CDR3 sequence is CASSQMDNEQFF. The CDR3 bases are TGTGCCAGCAGCCAGATGGACAATGAGCAGTTCTTC.

This chain uses TRBV20-1 with TRBJ1-2; D is uncertain. Trimming stripped 2 bases from V and 8 bases from J, with 9 bases between. Germline V gene sequence: CDR1 DFQATT, CDR2 SNEGSKA (reference sequence). This CDR3 has 11 amino acids. The CDR3 protein is CSARPTAGYTF. The CDR3, as DNA: TGCAGTGCTAGACCCACTGCGGGCTACACCTTC.

This chain links TRBV27 with TRBJ1-2; a possible D gene is TRBD1 (5 bases). The CDR3 runs 13 residues. Germline CDR1 and CDR2: MNHEY and SMNVEV (reference sequence). V was shortened by 7 bases and J by 4 bases, with 13 bases between the two germline ends. For the CDR3, the DNA is TGTGCCAGCAAACCCGACAGTTTCTATGGCTACACCTTC. Translated: CASKPDSFYGYTF.

The chain joins TRBV19 to TRBJ2-7; the D is unclear. CDR1 is LNHDA, CDR2 SQIVND, per germline (reference sequence). CDR3 length: 13 amino acids. Trimming shortened V by 5 bases and J by 3 bases, and 11 bases separated the two germline ends. The DNA of the CDR3 is TGTGCCAGTAGTCCTGCCCCCAGCTACGAGCAGTACTTC. Translated, it gives CASSPAPSYEQYF.

The chain couples TRBV6-1 to TRBJ2-5; no definite D call. The J call may be wrong; the DNA end is better matched by TRBJ2-7. Germline V lookup: CDR1 MNHNS, CDR2 SASEGT. The CDR3 sequence is 13 residues long. CDR3: CASTETYTYEQYF. The DNA of the CDR3 is TGTGCCAGCACCGAGACATATACCTACGAGCAGTACTTC.

V and J are TRBV7-2 and TRBJ2-5, with D possibly TRBD2 on 7 matching bases. Germline V CDR1 and CDR2: SGHTA, FQGNSA. The CDR3 sequence is 16 residues long. Deletions cut 3 bases from V and 5 bases from J, with 19 bases between. DNA for the CDR3: TGTGCCAGCAGCTTGGAGCGGGACATCGGGCGCGAGACCCAGTACTTC. Encoded protein: CASSLERDIGRETQYF.

The chain uses TRBV19 and TRBJ2-5, with 7 bases identical to TRBD2. The J segment lost 5 bases and the V segment lost 5 bases, leaving 8 bases of the junction unmatched. The CDR3 runs 14 residues. Germline-derived CDR1 and CDR2 are LNHDA and SQIVND (reference sequence). The chain's CDR3 is CASSLGGGWETQYF. DNA for the CDR3: TGTGCCAGTAGTCTCGGCGGGGGTTGGGAGACCCAGTACTTC.

The chain is built from TRBV5-6 and TRBJ1-5, with TRBD1 as a possible D gene (5 bases). The V gene's germline CDR1 is SGHDT and CDR2 YYEEEE. The CDR3 extends over 12 amino acids. The V end was cut by 1 base, the J end by 8 bases, with 7 bases between. In DNA form, the CDR3 reads TGTGCCAGCAGCTTGTGGGGGGAGCCCCAGCATTTT. It yields the protein CASSLWGEPQHF.